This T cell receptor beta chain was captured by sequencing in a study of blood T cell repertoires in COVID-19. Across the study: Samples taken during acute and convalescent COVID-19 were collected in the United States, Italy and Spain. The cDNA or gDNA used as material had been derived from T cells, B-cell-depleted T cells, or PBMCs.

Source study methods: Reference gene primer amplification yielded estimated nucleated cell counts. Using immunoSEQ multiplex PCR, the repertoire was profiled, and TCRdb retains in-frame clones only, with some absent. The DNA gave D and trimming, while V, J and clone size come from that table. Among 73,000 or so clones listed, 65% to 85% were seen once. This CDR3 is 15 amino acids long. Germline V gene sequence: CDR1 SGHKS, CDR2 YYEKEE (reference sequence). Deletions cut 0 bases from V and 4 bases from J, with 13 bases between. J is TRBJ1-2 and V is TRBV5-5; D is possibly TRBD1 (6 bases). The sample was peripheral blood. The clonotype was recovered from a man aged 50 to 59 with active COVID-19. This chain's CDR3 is CASSLGLTGPYGYTF. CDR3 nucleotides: TGTGCCAGCAGCTTGGGCCTTACAGGGCCCTATGGCTACACCTTC. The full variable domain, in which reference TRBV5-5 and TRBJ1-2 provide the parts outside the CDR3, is DAGVTQSPTHLIKTRGQQVTLRCSPISGHKSVSWYQQVLGQGPQFIFQYYEKEERGRGNFPDRFSARQFPNYSSELNVNALLLGDSALYLCASSLGLTGPYGYTFGSGTRLTVV.